This is a list of T cell receptor beta chains from one sample in a study of blood T cell repertoires in COVID-19. Profiling relied on immunoSEQ multiplex PCR, and the TCRdb table lists in-frame clones only, not all of them. The data contain around 130,000 clones, approximately 90% of them singletons. The sequenced sample consisted of peripheral blood. The source is a man in his fifties with active or convalescent COVID-19. CDR3s include the opening cysteine and the closing phenylalanine or tryptophan. D genes are given only for firm matches. Expanded clones get a size class; other rows say once, few or many, or leave the size out.

J,D,size,V,CDR3,DNA
TRBJ1-4,TRBD1,-,TRBV6-5,CASRTGGSEKLFF,TGTGCCAGCAGAACAGGGGGCAGTGAAAAACTGTTTTTT
TRBJ1-1,-,-,TRBV5-4,CASSGGRGGPISTEAFF,TGTGCCAGCAGCGGAGGTAGGGGAGGACCGATAAGCACTGAAGCTTTCTTT
TRBJ1-3,TRBD1,-,TRBV6-6,CASGTGRHTIYF,TGTGCCAGCGGGACAGGGAGACACACCATATATTTT
TRBJ2-7,-,-,TRBV28,CASSLQGTYEQYF,TGTGCCAGCAGTTTACAGGGAACCTACGAGCAGTACTTC
TRBJ1-2,-,once,TRBV18,CASSPSSGFSGGYTF,TGTGCCAGCTCACCATCCTCAGGGTTTTCGGGTGGCTACACCTTC
TRBJ2-1,-,-,TRBV27,CASSLISASSYNEQFF,TGTGCCAGCAGCCTCATTAGCGCGAGCTCCTACAATGAGCAGTTCTTC
TRBJ2-3,-,-,TRBV9,CASSALDQGGTQYF,TGTGCCAGCAGCGCCCTCGATCAGGGGGGAACGCAGTATTTT
TRBJ2-3,-,-,TRBV20-1,CSASEPRGGLDTQYF,TGCAGTGCTAGTGAACCAAGGGGGGGTTTAGATACGCAGTATTTT
TRBJ1-2,-,-,TRBV18,CASSPPSDNLNYGYTF,TGTGCCAGCTCACCACCGAGTGACAACCTAAACTATGGCTACACCTTC
TRBJ1-4,-,once,TRBV7-8,CASSVRSTRNEKLFF,TGTGCCAGCAGCGTACGGTCTACTCGTAATGAAAAACTGTTTTTT
TRBJ1-4,TRBD1,-,TRBV3-1/TRBV3-2,CASSRRQGTDEKLFF,TGTGCCAGCAGCCGTAGACAGGGGACGGATGAAAAACTGTTTTTT
TRBJ2-7,TRBD1,-,TRBV30,CAWTSPDRGNYEQYF,TGTGCCTGGACCAGTCCGGACAGGGGTAACTACGAGCAGTACTTC
TRBJ1-4,TRBD1,once,TRBV19,CASSFGDRRRGLHEKLFF,TGTGCCAGTAGTTTTGGCGACCGAAGAAGGGGGCTACATGAAAAACTGTTTTTT
TRBJ2-1,-,-,TRBV5-3,CARSATGNEQFF,TGTGCCAGAAGCGCGACGGGGAATGAGCAGTTCTTC
TRBJ2-5,-,-,TRBV5-4,CASSFFIRGGETQYF,TGTGCCAGCAGCTTTTTTATCCGAGGGGGAGAGACCCAGTACTTC
TRBJ1-5,-,-,TRBV6-1,CASSERGSNQPQHF,TGTGCCAGCAGTGAACGGGGTAGCAATCAGCCCCAGCATTTT
TRBJ2-5,TRBD2,-,TRBV5-1,CASSPRTSDLWETQYF,TGCGCCAGCAGCCCACGGACTAGCGACCTCTGGGAGACCCAGTACTTC
TRBJ2-7,TRBD2,-,TRBV10-1,CASSASGGYEQYF,TGCGCCAGCAGTGCTTCGGGGGGATACGAGCAGTACTTC
TRBJ1-2,TRBD1,once,TRBV5-1,CASSSDLDRQSGYGYTF,TGCGCCAGCAGCTCTGACCTGGACAGGCAATCTGGGTATGGCTACACCTTC
TRBJ1-1,-,-,TRBV7-8,CASSLVTGNTEAFF,TGTGCCAGCAGCTTAGTTACAGGGAATACTGAAGCTTTCTTT
TRBJ2-2,-,-,TRBV7-9,CASSLLAIGTGELFF,TGTGCCAGCAGCTTATTAGCTATCGGCACCGGGGAGCTGTTTTTT
TRBJ2-3,TRBD2,-,TRBV5-1,CASSPRGAGSTDTQYF,TGCGCCAGCAGCCCCCGAGGAGCGGGGTCCACAGATACGCAGTATTTT
TRBJ1-1,-,once,TRBV27,CASSGGADPNTEAFF,TGTGCCAGCAGTGGGGGGGCGGACCCGAACACTGAAGCTTTCTTT
TRBJ1-2,-,-,TRBV6-5,CASSYSPANYGYTF,TGTGCCAGCAGTTACTCGCCAGCTAACTATGGCTACACCTTC
TRBJ2-3,-,once,TRBV5-1,CASSKQVSSTDTQYF,TGCGCCAGCAGTAAACAGGTGTCTAGCACAGATACGCAGTATTTT
TRBJ1-5,TRBD1,-,TRBV19,CASRWDRGGNQPQHF,TGTGCCAGTAGATGGGACAGGGGAGGCAATCAGCCCCAGCATTTT
TRBJ1-1,-,-,TRBV6-4,CASSDSAGENTEAFF,TGTGCCAGCAGTGACTCAGCGGGGGAGAACACTGAAGCTTTCTTT
TRBJ2-1,TRBD2,-,TRBV27,CASSPWTSGSRSYNEQFF,TGTGCCAGCAGTCCTTGGACTAGCGGGAGTAGGAGCTACAATGAGCAGTTCTTC
TRBJ2-1,TRBD1,-,TRBV11-2,CASSLEQGAQRHEQFF,TGTGCCAGCAGCTTAGAACAGGGGGCCCAGCGCCATGAGCAGTTCTTC
TRBJ2-2,-,-,TRBV7-9,CASSWTEPNTGELFF,TGTGCCAGCAGTTGGACAGAGCCGAACACCGGGGAGCTGTTTTTT
TRBJ2-1,-,-,TRBV1,CTSSQDRLAVYNEQFF,TGCACCAGCAGCCAAGATAGACTAGCGGTTTACAATGAGCAGTTCTTC
TRBJ2-1,TRBD2,-,TRBV27,CASSSLGTSGISYNEQFF,TGTGCCAGCAGTTCCCTCGGGACTAGCGGGATTAGCTACAATGAGCAGTTCTTC
TRBJ1-2,TRBD1,once,TRBV11-3,CASSLDSGGAIIGDGYTF,TGTGCCAGCAGCTTAGACTCAGGGGGCGCCATTATTGGGGATGGCTACACCTTC
TRBJ2-1,-,-,TRBV12-3/TRBV12-4,CASSSRGDEQFF,TGTGCCAGCAGTTCACGCGGGGATGAGCAGTTCTTC
TRBJ1-2,TRBD1,-,TRBV28,CASSFWAGGVYTF,TGTGCCAGCAGTTTTTGGGCAGGGGGCGTCTACACCTTC
TRBJ2-2,TRBD2,-,TRBV5-4,CASSTPGLAGLTNTGELFF,TGTGCCAGCAGCACCCCGGGACTAGCGGGACTGACGAACACCGGGGAGCTGTTTTTT
TRBJ1-1,-,-,TRBV5-1,CASSLGGVEGTEAFF,TGCGCCAGCAGCTTGGGCGGGGTCGAGGGCACTGAAGCTTTCTTT